This T cell receptor beta chain is from a study of blood T cell repertoires in COVID-19. Study in general: COVID-19 samples, acute and convalescent, were from the United States, Italy and Spain. Sample material is recorded as cDNA or gDNA derived from T cells, B-cell-depleted T cells, or PBMCs.

Original processing methods: Amplified reference gene primers provided the basis for estimating nucleated cell counts. Sequencing used immunoSEQ multiplex PCR; TCRdb keeps in-frame clones, though not all of them. V, J and clone size were drawn from that table, and D and trimming were deduced from the DNA. The table has roughly 49,000 clones, roughly 84% seen once. Input material: peripheral blood. The clonotype was recovered from a man aged 50-59 years with acute or convalescent COVID-19.

The CDR3 nucleotides read TGCGCCAGCAGCTCCAGCGGGGGGGTCACAGATACGCAGTATTTT. Its translation is CASSSSGGVTDTQYF. The V call is TRBV4-3, the J call TRBJ2-3; TRBD2 aligns across 10 bases. The CDR3 totals 15 residues. After removal of 5 bases from V and 2 bases from J, the junction contained 4 bases not matched to a gene. Germline V gives CDR1 LGHNA, CDR2 YSLEER.